This T cell receptor beta chain was sequenced for a study of CXCR3-negative and CXCR3-positive naive CD8 T cells. Whole-study findings and limits: Much lower diversity was found in memory CD8+ cells, while both naive subsets had comparably high diversity. For CXCR3-positive naive cells, TRB CDR3s were more hydrophobic than those of CXCR3-negative naive cells.

Worth noting for this clonotype: The antigen is unknown.

The authors prepared UMI-labeled TRB cDNA libraries by 5' RACE. From the 5' RACE reads, TCRdb lists one entry per CDR3 protein and no DNA. This repertoire includes 140,000 to 150,000 distinct CDR3 sequences. Germline CDR1 and CDR2: LGHNA and YSLEER. The CDR3 is 13 residues long. The sample was naive CXCR3+ CD8+ T cells from blood. As for subset: CD45RO-CCR7+CD27+CD95- naive CD8+ T cells expressing CXCR3 (TNR3+). V and J are TRBV4-3 and TRBJ1-2. The receptor's source is a human donor in good health. Some clones in this sample may be carry-over from other donors' samples. Here the CDR3 reads CASSQDVTKGYTF.